This T cell receptor (beta chain) was profiled in a study of T cell clusters in autoimmune cytopenias. Study background: TRB sequencing had a median around 52,000 reads and roughly 2,400 distinct clonotypes per sample.

TRB amplification used approximately 250 ng of peripheral blood genomic DNA. The CDR3 contains 15 residues. Germline V gene data show CDR1 as SGHNT and CDR2 as YYREEE (reference sequence). TRB was amplified by touch-down multiplex PCR, primer pools A and B combined. TCRdb processed the multiplex PCR reads again and assigns one entry to each CDR3 protein, with no DNA. The sample features 2,500 to 3,500 distinct CDR3 sequences, with 30% to 45% in its top ten. Whole-study results and caveats: Active autoimmune hepatitis patients had around 2.7-fold fewer exclusive TRB clusters than healthy donors.

A remark on this clonotype: Its antigen is not known.

These sequences were also reported in another study, on T cell repertoires in aging, cancer and after chemotherapy.

The source of this sequence is a human donor with an autoimmune cytopenia or autoimmune hepatitis (not recorded which). The chain couples TRBV5-4 to TRBJ1-3. The sequencing input was peripheral blood. The CDR3: CASSLGSNSGNTIYF.